This passage covers 4 T cell receptor beta chains from one sample sequenced in a study of naive and memory T cell subsets. The study's findings and limits: Especially in CD8 cells, naive repertoires contained a few larger clonotypes, possibly CD45RA-re-expressing memory cells.

These receptors' targets are unknown. An equimolar mix of two oligonucleotides served as the beta constant-region primer for TRBC1 and TRBC2. Nested alpha and beta constant-region primers with the SP2 primer drove four PCR rounds on ligated cDNA. Each CDR3 protein gets one entry after TCRdb re-called the UMI-ligation and nested PCR reads with MiXCR. The table shows around 140,000 distinct CDR3 sequences, with around 21% occurring only once. Sequenced: naive CD8+ T cells from blood. Receptors originate from a human donor in good health.

The chain uses TRBV6-1 and TRBJ2-1; D is unclear. Trimming stripped 1 base from V and 8 bases from J, with 12 bases between. Looked up from germline, CDR1 is MNHNS and CDR2 is SASEGT. This CDR3 is 14 amino acids long. The CDR3 is CASSEVLLWDEQFF. The CDR3 DNA reads TGTGCCAGCAGTGAAGTACTCCTCTGGGATGAGCAGTTCTTC.

This clonotype has just a few counts. The gene calls are TRBV10-3 and TRBJ2-3; D unclear. There are 14 residues in the CDR3. Germline lookup yields CDR1 ENHRY and CDR2 SYGVKD. V was pared by 4 bases and J by 0 bases, with 8 bases between. CDR3 DNA: TGTGCCATCAGTGCGAGCGTTAGCACAGATACGCAGTATTTT. This sequence encodes CAISASVSTDTQYF.

This clonotype was found many times. The chain carries TRBV29-1 and TRBJ2-5; 8 positions agree with TRBD2. Trimming removed 3 bases from V and 5 bases from J; junction bases left unmatched: 8. The CDR3 runs 14 residues. In germline, CDR1 is SQVTM, CDR2 ANQGSEA. This CDR3 reads CSVEDGTRRETQYF. The DNA of the CDR3 is TGCAGCGTTGAGGACGGGACTAGACGGGAGACCCAGTACTTC.

The rearrangement joins TRBV29-1 to TRBJ2-3, with D unclear. CDR1 is SQVTM, CDR2 ANQGSEA, per germline. The CDR3 contains 10 residues. Deletions cut 4 bases from V and 6 bases from J, with 5 bases between. The CDR3 sequence: CSVGHDTQYF. As DNA, the CDR3 is TGCAGCGTTGGGCACGATACGCAGTATTTT.